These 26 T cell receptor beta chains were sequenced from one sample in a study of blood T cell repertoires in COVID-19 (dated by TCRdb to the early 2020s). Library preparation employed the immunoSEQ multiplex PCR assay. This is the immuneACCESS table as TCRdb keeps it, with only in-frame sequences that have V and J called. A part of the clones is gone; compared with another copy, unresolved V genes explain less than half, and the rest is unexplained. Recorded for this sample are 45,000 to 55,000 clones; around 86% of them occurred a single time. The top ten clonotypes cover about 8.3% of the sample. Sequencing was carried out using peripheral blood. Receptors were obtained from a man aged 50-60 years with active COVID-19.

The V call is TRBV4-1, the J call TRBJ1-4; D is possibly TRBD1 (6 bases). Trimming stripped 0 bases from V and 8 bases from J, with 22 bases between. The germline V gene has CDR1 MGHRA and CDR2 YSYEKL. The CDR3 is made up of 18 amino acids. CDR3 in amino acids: CASSQDNRGRVGIEKLFF. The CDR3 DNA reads TGCGCCAGCAGCCAAGATAATAGGGGGAGGGTGGGGATCGAAAAACTGTTTTTT.

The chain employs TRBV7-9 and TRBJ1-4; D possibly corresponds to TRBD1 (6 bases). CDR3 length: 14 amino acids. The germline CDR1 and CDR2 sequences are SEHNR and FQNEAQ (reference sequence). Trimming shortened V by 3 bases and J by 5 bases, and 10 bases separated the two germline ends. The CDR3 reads CASSFWDTNEKLFF. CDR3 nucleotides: TGTGCCAGCAGCTTCTGGGACACGAATGAAAAACTGTTTTTT.

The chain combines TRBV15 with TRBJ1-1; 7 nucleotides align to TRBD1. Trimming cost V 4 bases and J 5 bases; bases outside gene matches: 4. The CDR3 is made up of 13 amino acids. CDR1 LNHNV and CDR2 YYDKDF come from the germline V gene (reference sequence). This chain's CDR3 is CATSTTGSTEAFF. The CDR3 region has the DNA TGTGCCACCAGCACGACAGGGAGTACTGAAGCTTTCTTT.

Here the CDR3 reads CASSITSGGYNEQFF. The CDR3, as DNA: TGTGCCAGCAGCATTACTAGCGGGGGCTACAATGAGCAGTTCTTC. The V and J genes are TRBV3-1 (or the pseudogene TRBV3-2) and TRBJ2-1, with 11 positions matching TRBD2. Germline CDR1 is LGHDT and CDR2 is YNNKEL (reference sequence). Trimming cost V 5 bases and J 3 bases; bases outside gene matches: 3. The CDR3 has 15 amino acids.

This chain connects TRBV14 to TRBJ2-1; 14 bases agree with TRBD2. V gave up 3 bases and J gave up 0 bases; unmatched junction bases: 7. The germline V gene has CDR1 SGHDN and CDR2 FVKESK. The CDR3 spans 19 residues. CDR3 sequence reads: CASSQGLAGAPSSYNEQFF. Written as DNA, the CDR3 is TGTGCCAGCAGCCAGGGACTAGCGGGAGCGCCGAGCTCCTACAATGAGCAGTTCTTC.

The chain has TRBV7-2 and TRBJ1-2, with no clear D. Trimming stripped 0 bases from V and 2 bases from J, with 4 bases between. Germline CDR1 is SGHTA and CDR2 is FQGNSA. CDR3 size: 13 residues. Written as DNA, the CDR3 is TGTGCCAGCAGCTTAGCTTCAAACTATGGCTACACCTTC. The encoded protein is CASSLASNYGYTF.

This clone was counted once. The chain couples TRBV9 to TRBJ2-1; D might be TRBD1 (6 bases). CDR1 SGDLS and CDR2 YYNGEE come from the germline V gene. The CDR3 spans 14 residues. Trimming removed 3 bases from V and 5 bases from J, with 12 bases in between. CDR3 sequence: CASSGSGTHNEQFF. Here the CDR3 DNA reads TGTGCCAGCAGCGGCTCCGGGACACACAATGAGCAGTTCTTC.

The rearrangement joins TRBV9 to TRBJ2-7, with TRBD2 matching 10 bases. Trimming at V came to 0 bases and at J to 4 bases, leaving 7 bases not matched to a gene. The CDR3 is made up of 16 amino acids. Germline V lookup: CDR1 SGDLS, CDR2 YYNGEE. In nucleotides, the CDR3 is TGTGCCAGCAGCGTAGATGGAGCGGGGGGGATATACGAGCAGTACTTC. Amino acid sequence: CASSVDGAGGIYEQYF.

In DNA form, the CDR3 reads TGTGCCAGTAGTATTCGCCAGGGGGCTGAAGCTTTCTTT. It translates to CASSIRQGAEAFF. The chain has TRBV19 and TRBJ1-1, with 7 bases that match TRBD1. Germline values: CDR1 LNHDA, CDR2 SQIVND (reference sequence). CDR3 length: 13 amino acids. V dropped 3 bases and J dropped 6; count of bases not matched to a gene: 4.

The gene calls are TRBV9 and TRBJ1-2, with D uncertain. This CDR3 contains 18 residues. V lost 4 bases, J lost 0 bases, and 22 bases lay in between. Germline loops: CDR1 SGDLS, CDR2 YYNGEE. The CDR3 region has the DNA TGTGCCAGCAGCCCCCATGGAGGGAATCCCCCAGCTAACTATGGCTACACCTTC. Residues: CASSPHGGNPPANYGYTF.

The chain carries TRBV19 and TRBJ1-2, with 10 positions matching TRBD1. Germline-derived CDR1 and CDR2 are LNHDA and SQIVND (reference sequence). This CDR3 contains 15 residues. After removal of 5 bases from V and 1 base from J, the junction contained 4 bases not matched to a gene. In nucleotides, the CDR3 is TGTGCCAGTAGTTCCGGGACAGGGGATAACTATGGCTACACCTTC. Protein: CASSSGTGDNYGYTF.

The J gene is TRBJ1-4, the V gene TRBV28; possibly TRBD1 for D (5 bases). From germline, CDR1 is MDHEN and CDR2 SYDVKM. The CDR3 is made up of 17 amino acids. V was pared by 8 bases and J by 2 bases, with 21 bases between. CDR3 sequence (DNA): TGTGCCAGCTCGGATTCCGGGACTGGGGGGACTAATGAAAAACTGTTTTTT. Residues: CASSDSGTGGTNEKLFF.

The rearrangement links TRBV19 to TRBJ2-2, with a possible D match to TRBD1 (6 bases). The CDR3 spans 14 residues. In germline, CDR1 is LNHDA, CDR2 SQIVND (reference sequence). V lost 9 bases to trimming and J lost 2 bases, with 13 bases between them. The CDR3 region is CASWTEFNTGELFF. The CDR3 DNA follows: TGTGCCAGCTGGACAGAGTTTAACACCGGGGAGCTGTTTTTT.

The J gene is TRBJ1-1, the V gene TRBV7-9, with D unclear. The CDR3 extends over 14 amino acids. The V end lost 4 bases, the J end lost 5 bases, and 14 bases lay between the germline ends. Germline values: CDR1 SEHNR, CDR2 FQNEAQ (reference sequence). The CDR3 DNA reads TGTGCCAGCAGCTCCTCCCGAGGAGGTACTGAAGCTTTCTTT. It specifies CASSSSRGGTEAFF.

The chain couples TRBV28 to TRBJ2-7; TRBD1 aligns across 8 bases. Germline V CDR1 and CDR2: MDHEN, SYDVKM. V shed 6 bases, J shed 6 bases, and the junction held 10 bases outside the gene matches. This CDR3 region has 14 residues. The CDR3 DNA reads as TGTGCCAGCAGCTCAGGGACAGGAGTGTCCGAGCAGTACTTC. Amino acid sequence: CASSSGTGVSEQYF.

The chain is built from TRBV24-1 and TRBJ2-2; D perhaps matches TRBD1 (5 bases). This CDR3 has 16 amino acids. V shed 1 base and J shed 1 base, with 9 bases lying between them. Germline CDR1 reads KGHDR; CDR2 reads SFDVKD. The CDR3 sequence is CATSDLSRENTGELFF. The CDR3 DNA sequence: TGTGCCACCAGTGATTTAAGCAGGGAGAACACCGGGGAGCTGTTTTTT.

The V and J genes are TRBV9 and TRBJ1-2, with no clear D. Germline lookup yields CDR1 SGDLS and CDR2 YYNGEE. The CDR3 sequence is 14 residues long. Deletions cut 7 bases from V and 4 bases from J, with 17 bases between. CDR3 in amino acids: CASSTRPDSYGYTF. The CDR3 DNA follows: TGTGCCAGCTCCACCCGGCCCGACTCCTATGGCTACACCTTC.

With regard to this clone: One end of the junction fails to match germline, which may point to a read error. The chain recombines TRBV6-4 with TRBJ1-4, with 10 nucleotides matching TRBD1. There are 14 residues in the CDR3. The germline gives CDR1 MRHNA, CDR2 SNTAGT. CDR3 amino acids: CASSEDRGNGKLFF. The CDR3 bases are TGTGCCAGCAGTGAGGACAGGGGGAATGGAAAACTGTTTTTT.

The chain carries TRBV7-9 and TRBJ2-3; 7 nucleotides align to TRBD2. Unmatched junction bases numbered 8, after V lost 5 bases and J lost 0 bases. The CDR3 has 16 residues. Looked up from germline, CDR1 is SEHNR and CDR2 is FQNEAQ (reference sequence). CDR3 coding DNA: TGTGCCAGCAGCCCTCCGGGTAGCGGGAGCACAGATACGCAGTATTTT. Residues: CASSPPGSGSTDTQYF. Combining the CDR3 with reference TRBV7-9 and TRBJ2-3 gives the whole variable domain DTGVSQNPRHKITKRGQNVTFRCDPISEHNRLYWYRQTLGQGPEFLTYFQNEAQLEKSRLLSDRFSAERPKGSFSTLEIQRTEQGDSAMYLCASSPPGSGSTDTQYFGPGTRLTVL.

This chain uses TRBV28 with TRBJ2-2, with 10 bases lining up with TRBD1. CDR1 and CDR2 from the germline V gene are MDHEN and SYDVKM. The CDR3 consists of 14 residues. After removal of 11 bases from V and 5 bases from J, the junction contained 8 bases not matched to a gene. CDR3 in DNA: TGTGCCCACGGGACAGGGGCTCTGACCGGGGAGCTGTTTTTT. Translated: CAHGTGALTGELFF.

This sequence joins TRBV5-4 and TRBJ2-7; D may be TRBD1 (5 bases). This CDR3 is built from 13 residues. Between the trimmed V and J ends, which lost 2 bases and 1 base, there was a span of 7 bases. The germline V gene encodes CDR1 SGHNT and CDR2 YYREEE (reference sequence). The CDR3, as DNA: TGTGCCAGCAGCTTCAGGGATTCCTACGAGCAGTACTTC. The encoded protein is CASSFRDSYEQYF.

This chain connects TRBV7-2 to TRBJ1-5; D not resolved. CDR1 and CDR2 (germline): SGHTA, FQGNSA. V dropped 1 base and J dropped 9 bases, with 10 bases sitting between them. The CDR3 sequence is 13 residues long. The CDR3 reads CASSLGPNPPQHF. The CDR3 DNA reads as TGTGCCAGCAGCTTAGGGCCCAACCCGCCCCAGCATTTT. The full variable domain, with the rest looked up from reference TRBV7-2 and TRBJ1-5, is GAGVSQSPSNKVTEKGKDVELRCDPISGHTALYWYRQSLGQGLEFLIYFQGNSAPDKSGLPSDRFSAERTGGSVSTLTIQRTQQEDSAVYLCASSLGPNPPQHFGDGTRLSIL.

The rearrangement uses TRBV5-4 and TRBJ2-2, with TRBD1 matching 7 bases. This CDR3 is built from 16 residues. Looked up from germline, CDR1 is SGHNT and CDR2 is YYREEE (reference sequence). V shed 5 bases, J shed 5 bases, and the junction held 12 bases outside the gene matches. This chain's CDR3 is CASSSSYRGQTGELFF. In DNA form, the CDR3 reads TGTGCCAGCAGTTCCTCCTACAGGGGCCAGACCGGGGAGCTGTTTTTT.

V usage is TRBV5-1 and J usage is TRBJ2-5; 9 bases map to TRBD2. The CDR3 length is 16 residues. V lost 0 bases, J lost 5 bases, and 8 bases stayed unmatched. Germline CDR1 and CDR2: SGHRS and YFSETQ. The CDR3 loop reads CASSLAWREGVETQYF. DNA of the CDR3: TGCGCCAGCAGCTTGGCCTGGCGGGAGGGGGTCGAGACCCAGTACTTC.

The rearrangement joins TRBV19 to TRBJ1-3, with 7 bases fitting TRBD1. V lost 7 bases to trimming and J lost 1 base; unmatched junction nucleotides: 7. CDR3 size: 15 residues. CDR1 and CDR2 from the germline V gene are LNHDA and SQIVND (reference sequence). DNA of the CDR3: TGTGCCAGTACGTTAAGGGGGCCTTCTGGAAACACCATATATTTT. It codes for CASTLRGPSGNTIYF.

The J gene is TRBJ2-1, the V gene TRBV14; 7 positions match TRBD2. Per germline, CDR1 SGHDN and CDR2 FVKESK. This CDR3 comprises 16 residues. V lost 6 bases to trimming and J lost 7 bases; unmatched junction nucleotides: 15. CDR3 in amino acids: CASSLLGRGINNEQFF. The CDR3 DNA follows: TGTGCCAGCAGTCTACTGGGGCGGGGGATAAATAATGAGCAGTTCTTC.